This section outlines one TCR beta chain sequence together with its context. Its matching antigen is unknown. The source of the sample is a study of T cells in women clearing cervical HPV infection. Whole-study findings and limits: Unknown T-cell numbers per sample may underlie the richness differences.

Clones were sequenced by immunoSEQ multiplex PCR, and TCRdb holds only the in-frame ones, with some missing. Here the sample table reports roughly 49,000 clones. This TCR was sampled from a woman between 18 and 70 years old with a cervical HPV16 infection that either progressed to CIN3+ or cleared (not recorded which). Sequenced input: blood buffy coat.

The sequenced CDR3 bases are TGCGCCAGCAGCTCACAGGGCATGAGGGGAAACTATGGC. Residues: CASSSQGMRGNYG. The CDR3 as a whole reads CASSSQGMRGNYGYTF. The V call is TRBV5-1, the J call TRBJ1-2; TRBD1 might be the D (6 bases). The read falls 3 residues short of the CDR3 end, and the missing part is taken from the germline J gene. The CDR3 loop spans 16 amino acids. The V and J ends lost 3 bases and 2 bases respectively, with 17 bases between them. Per germline, CDR1 SGHRS and CDR2 YFSETQ. The full variable domain, rest sourced from reference TRBV5-1 and TRBJ1-2, is KAGVTQTPRYLIKTRGQQVTLSCSPISGHRSVSWYQQTPGQGLQFLFEYFSETQRNKGNFPGRFSGRQFSNSRSEMNVSTLELGDSALYLCASSSQGMRGNYGYTFGSGTRLTVV.